A selection of T cell receptor beta chains follows, all from one sample in a study of blood T cell repertoires in COVID-19. The assay was immunoSEQ multiplex PCR, and TCRdb's table has in-frame clones only and misses some. This repertoire shows about 370,000 clones, 80% to 90% found once; its top ten account for 0.9% to 1.1%. The specimen sequenced was PBMCs or T cells enriched from blood (not recorded which). Receptors were obtained from a man aged 18-30 years who had recovered from COVID-19. The CDR3 runs from the conserved cysteine through the conserved F or W. A D gene is named only where the DNA matches it firmly. Size is omitted from some rows. Given values are once, few, many or a class for expanded clones.

j_call v_call d_call clone_size cdr3_aa cdr3_nt
TRBJ2-1 TRBV29-1 TRBD1 NA CSVVQGRLSEQFF TGCAGCGTTGTACAGGGGAGACTCAGTGAGCAGTTCTTC
TRBJ1-1 TRBV7-2 NA NA CASSPDRYGGAFF TGTGCCAGCAGCCCCGACAGGTACGGTGGAGCTTTCTTT
TRBJ2-2 TRBV4-1 NA NA CASSYDRGSQNTGELFF TGCGCCAGCAGTTACGACCGAGGATCACAGAACACCGGGGAGCTGTTTTTT
TRBJ1-4 TRBV7-2 NA NA CASSLVSGVGEKLFF TGTGCCAGCAGCTTAGTGTCCGGGGTCGGTGAAAAACTGTTTTTT
TRBJ1-1 TRBV7-9 NA NA CASSLRGRGSEAFF TGTGCCAGCAGCTTACGGGGGAGGGGCTCTGAAGCTTTCTTT
TRBJ2-5 TRBV11-3 TRBD1 NA CASSPGGQETQYF TGTGCCAGCAGCCCAGGGGGACAAGAGACCCAGTACTTC
TRBJ1-5 TRBV28 TRBD1 few CASSLNPGTGQPQHF TGTGCCAGCAGTCTGAACCCCGGGACAGGTCAGCCCCAGCATTTT
TRBJ2-2 TRBV29-1 NA NA CSASGPENAGELFF TGCAGCGCCTCGGGTCCGGAAAATGCCGGGGAGCTGTTTTTT
TRBJ1-2 TRBV9 TRBD1 NA CASSPGGSYGYTF TGTGCCAGCAGCCCAGGGGGATCCTATGGCTACACCTTC
TRBJ2-1 TRBV19 NA NA CASSLDASGNEQFF TGTGCCAGTAGTCTCGACGCCTCAGGGAATGAGCAGTTCTTC
TRBJ1-5 TRBV19 TRBD1 NA CASSSTGTGMWQPQHF TGTGCCAGTAGTTCAACCGGGACAGGGATGTGGCAGCCCCAGCATTTT
TRBJ2-3 TRBV19 NA NA CASRALAGVDTQYF TGTGCCAGTAGGGCACTAGCAGGTGTAGATACGCAGTATTTT
TRBJ1-4 TRBV27 NA NA CASSPDVGQRTNEKLFF TGTGCCAGCAGCCCCGACGTTGGACAGCGTACTAATGAAAAACTGTTTTTT
TRBJ2-7 TRBV13 TRBD1 NA CASSSGTGGREQYF TGTGCCAGCAGCTCAGGGACAGGCGGTAGGGAGCAGTACTTC
TRBJ2-1 TRBV9 TRBD2 NA CASSRAPGTIYNEQFF TGTGCCAGCAGCCGTGCCCCCGGGACTATCTACAATGAGCAGTTCTTC
TRBJ2-1 TRBV5-1 TRBD2 NA CASSSSGPSSYNEQFF TGCGCCAGCAGCTCTAGCGGGCCGAGCTCCTACAATGAGCAGTTCTTC
TRBJ1-1 TRBV19 TRBD1 NA CASDRGRPFNLDTEAFF TGTGCCAGCGACAGGGGGCGTCCCTTTAACTTAGACACTGAAGCTTTCTTT
TRBJ2-1 TRBV10-1 NA NA CATQIAHNNEQFF TGCGCCACCCAGATAGCCCACAACAATGAGCAGTTCTTC
TRBJ1-3 TRBV7-3 NA NA CASSLGAGNTIYF TGTGCCAGCAGCTTAGGTGCGGGAAACACCATATATTTT
TRBJ1-2 TRBV12-3/TRBV12-4 NA NA CASSFTGYGYTF TGTGCCAGCAGTTTCACAGGCTATGGCTACACCTTC
TRBJ1-3 TRBV18 NA NA CASSPPGRSGNTIYF TGTGCCAGCTCACCACCGGGGAGGTCCGGAAACACCATATATTTT
TRBJ2-5 TRBV5-1 NA NA CASSLVGTPQETQYF TGCGCCAGCAGCTTGGTAGGGACTCCACAAGAGACCCAGTACTTC
TRBJ2-7 TRBV24-1 TRBD2 NA CATSDPSAGSGRDRYEQYF TGTGCCACCAGTGATCCTTCGGCGGGAAGCGGGAGAGACCGTTACGAGCAGTACTTC
TRBJ2-1 TRBV12-3/TRBV12-4 NA NA CASRQGYEQFF TGTGCCAGCAGACAGGGATATGAGCAGTTCTTC
TRBJ1-1 TRBV5-5 NA NA CASSLDRPSKNTEAFF TGTGCCAGCAGCCTTGACAGGCCCTCGAAGAACACTGAAGCTTTCTTT